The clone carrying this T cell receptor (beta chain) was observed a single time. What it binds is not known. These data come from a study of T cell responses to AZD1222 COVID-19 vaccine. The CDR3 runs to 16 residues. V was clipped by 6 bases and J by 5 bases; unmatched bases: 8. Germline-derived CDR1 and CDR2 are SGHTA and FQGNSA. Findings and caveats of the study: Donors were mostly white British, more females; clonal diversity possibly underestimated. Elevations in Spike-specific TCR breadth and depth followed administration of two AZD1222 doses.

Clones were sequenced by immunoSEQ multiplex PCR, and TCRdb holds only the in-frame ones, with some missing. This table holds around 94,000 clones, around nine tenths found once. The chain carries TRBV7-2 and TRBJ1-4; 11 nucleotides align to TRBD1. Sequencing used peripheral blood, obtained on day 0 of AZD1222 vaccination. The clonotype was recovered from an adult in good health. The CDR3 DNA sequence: TGTGCCAGCAGTCCGGGACAGGGGGAACAAAATGAAAAACTGTTTTTT. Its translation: CASSPGQGEQNEKLFF.